Below, 21 T cell receptor beta chains from the same sample are listed, as sequenced in a study of shared clonotypes between healthy human individuals. Data came from immunoSEQ multiplex PCR; TCRdb stores just in-frame clones and leaves some out. Among more than 2 million clones listed, 85% to 95% were seen once. Material: naive CD4+ T cells sorted from blood. Indicated subset: CD45RA+ positively selected. The source is a man in his late teens or twenties in good health.

Turning to this clone: This same CDR3 is encoded by further DNA sequences in the sample. This chain connects TRBV5-1 to TRBJ2-1; D uncertain. V gave up 4 bases and J gave up 5 bases, with 4 bases separating them. CDR1 is SGHRS, CDR2 YFSETQ, per germline. CDR3 length: 11 amino acids. The CDR3 here is CASSRDNEQFF. The CDR3 nucleotides read TGCGCCAGCAGCCGTGACAATGAGCAGTTCTTC.

Only one count was recorded for this clone. The genes are TRBV19 and TRBJ1-5, with 10 nucleotides matching TRBD1. The CDR3 consists of 15 residues. In germline, CDR1 is LNHDA, CDR2 SQIVND (reference sequence). V was pared by 3 bases and J by 6 bases, with 5 bases of the junction left unmatched. The CDR3 sequence: CASSIGGQGFQPQHF. CDR3 bases: TGTGCCAGTAGTATTGGGGGACAGGGGTTTCAGCCCCAGCATTTT.

Note on this clone: The sample has other DNA sequences that encode this CDR3 too. The V call is TRBV11-3, the J call TRBJ2-7; D is uncertain. V was shortened by 1 base and J by 7 bases, with 11 bases between the two germline ends. The length of the CDR3 is 13 residues. Germline values: CDR1 SGHNT, CDR2 YENEEA. CDR3 DNA sequence: TGTGCCAGCAGCTTAGGCCCAGGTCGGGAGCAGTACTTC. Translation: CASSLGPGREQYF.

Only a few counts were recorded for this clone. Here the CDR3 reads CASSPQVYGYTF. The CDR3 DNA sequence: TGTGCCAGCAGTCCACAGGTCTATGGCTACACCTTC. This chain uses TRBV2 with TRBJ1-2; weak D call: TRBD1 (5 bases). CDR3 length: 12 amino acids. Germline assignment: CDR1 SNHLY and CDR2 FYNNEI. V was trimmed by 5 bases and J by 4 bases, leaving 8 bases between them.

The chain recombines TRBV19 with TRBJ1-2, with 9 bases matching TRBD1. V shed 5 bases, J shed 9 bases, and the junction held 7 bases outside the gene matches. Germline V gene lookup returns CDR1 LNHDA and CDR2 SQIVND (reference sequence). The CDR3 spans 13 residues. CDR3: CASSWDRDARYTF. In DNA form, the CDR3 reads TGTGCCAGTAGTTGGGACAGGGATGCCCGCTACACCTTC.

The chain employs TRBV18 and TRBJ1-1; 7 bases align to TRBD1. Germline V gives CDR1 KGHSH, CDR2 LQKENI. The CDR3 sequence is 13 residues long. After removal of 3 bases from V and 12 bases from J, the junction contained 10 bases not matched to a gene. This CDR3 is CASSPSEGAITFF. CDR3 coding DNA: TGTGCCAGCTCACCCTCGGAGGGGGCGATAACTTTCTTT.

CDR3 in DNA: TGTGCCAGCAGTTATGGGCAGGGGGCCTACAATGAGCAGTTCTTC. Translated, it gives CASSYGQGAYNEQFF. The chain combines TRBV6-5 with TRBJ2-1; 7 nucleotides match TRBD1. V was clipped by 3 bases and J by 2 bases; unmatched bases: 4. CDR3 length: 15 amino acids. Germline-derived CDR1 and CDR2 are MNHEY and SVGAGI.

The chain uses TRBV19 and TRBJ2-5, with 9 bases that match TRBD2. The V segment lost 6 bases and the J segment 7 bases; nucleotides outside the gene matches: 12. This CDR3 spans 15 amino acids. CDR1 is LNHDA, CDR2 SQIVND, per germline (reference sequence). The CDR3 reads CASSLRLAELATQYF. The CDR3 DNA reads TGTGCCAGTAGCCTCAGACTAGCGGAGTTGGCGACCCAGTACTTC.

A remark on this clone: This same CDR3 is encoded by further DNA sequences in the sample. The chain combines TRBV5-1 with TRBJ2-3; 8 bases fit TRBD1. Trimming cost V 4 bases and J 0 bases; bases outside gene matches: 4. The CDR3 consists of 15 residues. Germline assignment: CDR1 SGHRS and CDR2 YFSETQ. The CDR3 protein is CASSPTGASTDTQYF. CDR3 coding DNA: TGCGCCAGCAGCCCGACAGGGGCTAGCACAGATACGCAGTATTTT.

This chain links TRBV6-5 with TRBJ1-3, with TRBD1 as a possible D gene (6 bases). The CDR3 runs 13 residues. V was shortened by 0 bases and J by 16 bases, with 16 bases between the two germline ends. Germline values: CDR1 MNHEY, CDR2 SVGAGI. Here the CDR3 DNA reads TGTGCCAGCAGTTACTCAAGGGGGGGCGGCCTGTATTTT. Protein product: CASSYSRGGGLYF.

This chain uses TRBV20-1 with TRBJ1-2; D is unclear. The germline V gene encodes CDR1 DFQATT and CDR2 SNEGSKA (reference sequence). This CDR3 has 9 amino acids. CDR3 DNA sequence: TGCAGGGTCCCTGATGGCTACACCTTC. Its protein is CRVPDGYTF.

V usage is TRBV6-1 and J usage is TRBJ2-2, with no clear D. This CDR3 region has 13 residues. Trimming took off 1 base at V and 7 bases at J, with 7 bases between the two ends. Germline values: CDR1 MNHNS, CDR2 SASEGT. Here the CDR3 DNA reads TGTGCCAGCAGTGAAGTGCGAAACGGGGAGCTGTTTTTT. This translates into CASSEVRNGELFF.

V is TRBV7-2 and J is TRBJ1-2, with 7 positions matching TRBD1. The V and J ends lost 8 bases and 13 bases, in that order; junction bases with no gene match: 13. There are 12 residues in the CDR3. Germline loops: CDR1 SGHTA, CDR2 FQGNSA. Here the CDR3 reads CASSGTERACTF. CDR3 nucleotides: TGTGCCAGCTCCGGGACAGAACGTGCCTGCACCTTC.

This clone was found once. The chain is built from TRBV18 and TRBJ1-1; no definite D call. V lost 5 bases and J 0 bases, leaving 4 bases between the germline ends. CDR3 length equals 12 residues. CDR1 is KGHSH, CDR2 LQKENI, per germline. The CDR3 sequence is CASSSVNTEAFF. DNA for the CDR3: TGTGCCAGCTCATCAGTGAACACTGAAGCTTTCTTT.

This clone was counted once. The CDR3 spells CASSLVPEVYEQYF. CDR3 nucleotides: TGTGCCAGCAGCCTTGTTCCCGAGGTCTACGAGCAGTACTTC. V is TRBV7-2 and J is TRBJ2-7; D call uncertain. The germline V gene encodes CDR1 SGHTA and CDR2 FQGNSA. This CDR3 spans 14 amino acids. V lost 5 bases, J lost 3 bases, and 14 bases lay in between.

This clone was counted once. The chain couples TRBV4-1 to TRBJ2-5, with 10 positions matching TRBD2. The CDR3 totals 13 residues. V trimming: 7 bases; J trimming: 4 bases; junction bases outside the gene matches: 3. Germline V gene lookup returns CDR1 MGHRA and CDR2 YSYEKL. The CDR3 loop is CASKASGRETQYF. For the CDR3, the DNA is TGCGCCAGCAAGGCTAGCGGGAGAGAGACCCAGTACTTC.

Of note for this clone: A read error may account for a junction end that differs from germline. The same CDR3 is also encoded by other DNA sequences in this sample. This chain uses TRBV25-1 with TRBJ1-1, with D tentatively TRBD1 (6 bases). CDR3 length equals 15 residues. CDR1 and CDR2 (germline): MGHDK, SYGVNS. CDR3 nucleotides: TGTGCCAGCAGTGGAACAGCCCTGGGGGACACCGAAGCTTTCTTT. Its protein product is CASSGTALGDTEAFF.

The J gene is TRBJ2-7, the V gene TRBV11-2; D is undetermined. CDR3 length equals 14 residues. Deletions cut 1 base from V and 0 bases from J, with 7 bases between. Germline V CDR1 and CDR2: SGHAT, FQNNGV. The CDR3 nucleotides are TGTGCCAGCAGCTTAGGTTCCTTCTCCTACGAGCAGTACTTC. This translates into CASSLGSFSYEQYF.

The chain links TRBV30 to TRBJ2-2, with TRBD2 matching 13 bases. CDR1 is GTSNPN, CDR2 SVGIG, per germline (reference sequence). With V trimmed by 0 bases and J by 4 bases, 11 bases remained unmatched. This CDR3 spans 19 amino acids. CDR3: CAWSVLLRTSGSFTGELFF. As DNA, the CDR3 is TGTGCCTGGAGTGTACTGCTACGGACTAGCGGGAGTTTCACCGGGGAGCTGTTTTTT. Complete variable domain (other parts from reference TRBV30 and TRBJ2-2): SQTIHQWPATLVQPVGSPLSLECTVEGTSNPNLYWYRQAAGRGLQLLFYSVGIGQISSEVPQNLSASRPQDRQFILSSKKLLLSDSGFYLCAWSVLLRTSGSFTGELFFGEGSRLTVL.

The V gene is TRBV4-1, the J gene TRBJ1-6; D is uncertain. V lost 2 bases and J 7 bases, leaving 12 bases between the germline ends. CDR1 and CDR2 from the germline V gene are MGHRA and YSYEKL. The CDR3 runs to 15 residues. The CDR3, as DNA: TGCGCCAGCAGCCAATTGGGTGGAGGGAATTCACCCCTCCACTTT. Translated, it gives CASSQLGGGNSPLHF.

The chain employs TRBV18 and TRBJ2-1, with TRBD1 identical over 9 bases. CDR1 is KGHSH, CDR2 LQKENI, per germline. J gave up 0 bases and V 6 bases, and 3 bases lay outside the gene matches. This CDR3 comprises 15 residues. This chain's CDR3 is CASSLGQGSYNEQFF. DNA of the CDR3: TGTGCCAGCTCCCTGGGACAGGGCTCCTACAATGAGCAGTTCTTC.